This T cell receptor beta chain appears in the sequencing data of a study of T cell responses to AZD1222 COVID-19 vaccine. TCRdb's copy holds only in-frame clones and misses some; the assay was immunoSEQ multiplex PCR. Of over 200,000 clones listed, roughly 94% were seen once; the top ten hold approximately 1.7%. Trimming cost V 3 bases and J 0 bases, with 12 bases left between them. The CDR3 is made up of 17 amino acids. Germline values: CDR1 LNHNV, CDR2 YYDKDF (reference sequence). Study-level points and caveats: The study reported that nearly half of spike-specific TCRs target unmutated variant regions.

As to this clone: The antigen is unknown.

This receptor was taken from an adult who received the MenACWY meningococcal vaccine as a control. The rearrangement uses TRBV15 and TRBJ2-6, with D maybe TRBD1 (6 bases). The sequencing used peripheral blood, collected 28 days after the second dose of the MenACWY control vaccine. The CDR3 here is CATSRDRSLSGANVLTF. CDR3 sequence (DNA): TGTGCCACCAGCAGGGACAGATCTCTCTCTGGGGCCAACGTCCTGACTTTC.